This TCR beta chain is from a study of cytomegalovirus exposure and HLA in healthy donors. Study-wide points: Associated with cytomegalovirus, according to the listing, were around 170 TCR beta chains. In vitro experiments confirmed that three CMV-associated chains were specific for CMV antigens. Some public TCRs appeared in many individuals, while most sequences were rare.

This CDR3 spans 16 amino acids. Germline CDR1 SGHRS, CDR2 YFSETQ. Germline trimming cut 2 bases from V and 5 bases from J; bases unmatched to any gene: 3. The donors were members of the validation cohort, which comprised 90 to 150 subjects and was separate from the first cohort of more than 500 subjects. Clones were sequenced by immunoSEQ multiplex PCR, and TCRdb holds only the in-frame ones, with some missing. The sample contains around 70,000 clones, approximately 95% of which appear only once. Remarks on this clone: Its antigen is as yet unknown.

Material for sequencing was PBMCs. The clonotype originates from a man aged 18 to 35 in good health and CMV-seropositive. The chain joins TRBV5-1 to TRBJ2-1; 14 bases are shared with TRBD2. CDR3 in DNA: TGCGCCAGCAGCTTAATGGGACTAGCGGGAGACAATGAGCAGTTCTTC. Protein: CASSLMGLAGDNEQFF.